The clone carrying this TCR beta chain has only a few counts. Some 30,000 T cell genomes, or roughly 200 ng DNA, went into the sorted-subset replicate PCRs. Profiled with immunoSEQ multiplex PCR; TCRdb holds only in-frame clones, not every one. Of about 1 million clones in the sample, around 75% were seen once. These data originate in a study of shared clonotypes between healthy human individuals. Across the whole study: The plates for each donor numbered three CD4 naive, three CD4 memory, two CD8 naive and one CD8 memory.

The CDR3 has 16 residues. V lost 7 bases, J lost 0 bases, and 17 bases lay in between. From germline, CDR1 is LNHDA and CDR2 SQIVND (reference sequence). The CD4+ fraction was divided into a CD45RA+ naive subset and a CD45RA-negative memory subset. This sequence originates from a man in his late teens or twenties in good health. The rearrangement uses TRBV19 and TRBJ2-3; D unclear. Material: memory CD4+ T cells sorted from blood. The subset: CD45RA-negative fraction. The DNA of the CDR3 is TGTGCCAGTAAAGGATCTTCGCTATCTAGCACAGATACGCAGTATTTT. Its translation: CASKGSSLSSTDTQYF. The full variable domain, rest sourced from reference TRBV19 and TRBJ2-3, is DGGITQSPKYLFRKEGQNVTLSCEQNLNHDAMYWYRQDPGQGLRLIYYSQIVNDFQKGDIAEGYSVSREKKESFPLTVTSAQKNPTAFYLCASKGSSLSSTDTQYFGPGTRLTVL.